The rows below give T cell receptor beta chains drawn from one sample of a study of cytomegalovirus exposure and HLA in healthy donors. Clones were sequenced by immunoSEQ multiplex PCR, and TCRdb holds only the in-frame ones, with some missing. This sample yields more than 50,000 clones, of which 91% are seen a single time; 2.2% belongs to the top ten. Sample: PBMCs. All receptors derive from a woman in her 30s in good health and CMV-seronegative. Both conserved end residues are part of each CDR3. The D gene is left open where the match is weak. Where a row states a size, it is once, few, many or the class of an expanded clone; other rows omit it.

size	V	J	D	DNA	CDR3
.	TRBV6-5	TRBJ2-7	TRBD2	TGTGCCAGCAGTTACGGGACTAGCGGCGAAGGCTACGAGCAGTACTTC	CASSYGTSGEGYEQYF
.	TRBV4-3	TRBJ1-1	.	TGCGCCAGCAGCCAAGATTGGGCAGGGAACACTGAAGCTTTCTTT	CASSQDWAGNTEAFF
.	TRBV12-5	TRBJ1-5	.	TGTGCTAGTGGTGAGGGTCAGCCCCAGCATTTT	CASGEGQPQHF
few	TRBV28	TRBJ1-2	.	TGTGCCAGCAGTTTTGGCGGTTCCTATGGCTACACCTTC	CASSFGGSYGYTF
.	TRBV4-1	TRBJ2-2	TRBD2	TGCGCCAGCAGCCAAGAATCTAGCGGGAGGGTAGGCGGGGAGCTGTTTTTT	CASSQESSGRVGGELFF
.	TRBV5-5	TRBJ1-5	.	TGTGCCAGCAGCTTGGGGAGGGATCAGCCCCAGCATTTT	CASSLGRDQPQHF
.	TRBV5-6	TRBJ1-2	.	TGTGCCAGCAGCTTGTATATGGGGGCTGGAGGCTACACCTTC	CASSLYMGAGGYTF
few	TRBV14	TRBJ2-3	.	TGTGCCAGCAGCCAAGCCGGACTCGAGAATACGCAGTATTTT	CASSQAGLENTQYF
.	TRBV6-6	TRBJ1-5	TRBD1	TGTGCCAGCAGTAGTGGACAGGCCAATCAGCCCCAGCATTTT	CASSSGQANQPQHF
.	TRBV19	TRBJ1-5	.	TGTGCCAGTAGTAAGACAGAACAGCCCCAGCATTTT	CASSKTEQPQHF
.	TRBV19	TRBJ2-1	.	TGTGCCAGTAGTAGGGGGGGGCAAAACAATGAGCAGTTCTTC	CASSRGGQNNEQFF
.	TRBV5-8	TRBJ2-5	.	TGTGCCAGCAGCCCTCGCGGGATGAGGGAGACCCAGTACTTC	CASSPRGMRETQYF
.	TRBV11-2	TRBJ2-7	TRBD2	TGTGCCAGCCGTTTAATGACGGGGGGGGCCTACGAGCAGTACTTC	CASRLMTGGAYEQYF
.	TRBV4-2	TRBJ1-2	TRBD1	TGTGCCAGCAGCCAGGGTGGGCCAACGACAGGGCCGCCAGATGGCTACACCTTC	CASSQGGPTTGPPDGYTF
.	TRBV9	TRBJ2-1	TRBD2	TGTGCCAGCAGCGTACCTAGCGGGAACGACAATGAGCAGTTCTTC	CASSVPSGNDNEQFF
few	TRBV5-1	TRBJ2-3	.	TGCGCCAGCAGCTTGCAGCCTAGCGGCACAGATACGCAGTATTTT	CASSLQPSGTDTQYF
.	TRBV11-2	TRBJ2-3	TRBD2	TGTGCCAGCAGCTTTTGGGATTGGGCTAGCGGAATCACCACAGATACGCAGTATTTT	CASSFWDWASGITTDTQYF
once	TRBV6-5	TRBJ2-1	TRBD2	TGTGCCAGCAGTTACGGAGCGGGGTCCGGGAATGAGCAGTTCTTC	CASSYGAGSGNEQFF